This TCR beta chain derives from a study of blood T cell repertoires in COVID-19. Study-level background: Acute and convalescent COVID-19 specimens originated in the United States, Italy and Spain. PBMCs, B-cell-depleted T cells, or T cells provided the cDNA or gDNA that made up the material.

Per the original methods: Reference gene primers were amplified, and this amplification served to estimate nucleated cell counts. Sequencing was performed with immunoSEQ multiplex PCR; in TCRdb, only in-frame clones are kept and a portion is missing. Clone size and V and J calls were adopted from that table, with D and trimming inferred from the DNA. The table records some 200,000 clones, under 90% of them present only once. V shed 6 bases and J 5 bases; nucleotides not matched to a gene: 8. CDR3 length equals 14 residues. Germline V CDR1 and CDR2: MNHEY, SMNVEV (reference sequence). The receptor was isolated from a man older than 75 with acute or convalescent COVID-19. Sequencing input: peripheral blood. The V gene is TRBV27, the J gene TRBJ2-5; 8 bases fit TRBD1. In nucleotides, the CDR3 is TGTGCCAGCAGCTCCCTTCGACAGGGGGAGACCCAGTACTTC. It codes for CASSSLRQGETQYF.